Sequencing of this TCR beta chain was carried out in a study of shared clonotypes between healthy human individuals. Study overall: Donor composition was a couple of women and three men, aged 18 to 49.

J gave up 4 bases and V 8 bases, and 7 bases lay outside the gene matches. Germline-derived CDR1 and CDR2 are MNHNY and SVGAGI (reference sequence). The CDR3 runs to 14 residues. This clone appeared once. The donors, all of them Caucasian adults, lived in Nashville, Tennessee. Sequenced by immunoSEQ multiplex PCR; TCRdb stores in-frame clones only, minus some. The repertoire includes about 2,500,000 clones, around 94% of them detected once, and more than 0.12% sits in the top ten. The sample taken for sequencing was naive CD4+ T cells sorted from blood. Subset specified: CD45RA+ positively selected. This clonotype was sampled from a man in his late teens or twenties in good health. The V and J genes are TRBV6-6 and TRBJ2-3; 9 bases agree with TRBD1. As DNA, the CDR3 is TGTGCCAGCGGTGACAGGGGGAAGGCAGATACGCAGTATTTT. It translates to CASGDRGKADTQYF.